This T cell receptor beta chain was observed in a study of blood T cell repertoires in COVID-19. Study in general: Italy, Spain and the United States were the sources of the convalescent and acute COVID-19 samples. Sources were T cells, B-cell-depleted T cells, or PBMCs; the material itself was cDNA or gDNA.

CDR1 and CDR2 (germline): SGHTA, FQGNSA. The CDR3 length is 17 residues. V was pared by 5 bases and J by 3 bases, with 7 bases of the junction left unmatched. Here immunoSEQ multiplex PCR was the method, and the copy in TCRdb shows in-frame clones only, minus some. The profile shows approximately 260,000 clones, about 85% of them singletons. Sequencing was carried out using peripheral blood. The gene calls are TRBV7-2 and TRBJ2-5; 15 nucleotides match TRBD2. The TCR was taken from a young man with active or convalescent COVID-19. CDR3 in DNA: TGTGCCAGCAGCCCCCCGGGACTAGCGGGAGGTGAAGAGACCCAGTACTTC. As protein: CASSPPGLAGGEETQYF.